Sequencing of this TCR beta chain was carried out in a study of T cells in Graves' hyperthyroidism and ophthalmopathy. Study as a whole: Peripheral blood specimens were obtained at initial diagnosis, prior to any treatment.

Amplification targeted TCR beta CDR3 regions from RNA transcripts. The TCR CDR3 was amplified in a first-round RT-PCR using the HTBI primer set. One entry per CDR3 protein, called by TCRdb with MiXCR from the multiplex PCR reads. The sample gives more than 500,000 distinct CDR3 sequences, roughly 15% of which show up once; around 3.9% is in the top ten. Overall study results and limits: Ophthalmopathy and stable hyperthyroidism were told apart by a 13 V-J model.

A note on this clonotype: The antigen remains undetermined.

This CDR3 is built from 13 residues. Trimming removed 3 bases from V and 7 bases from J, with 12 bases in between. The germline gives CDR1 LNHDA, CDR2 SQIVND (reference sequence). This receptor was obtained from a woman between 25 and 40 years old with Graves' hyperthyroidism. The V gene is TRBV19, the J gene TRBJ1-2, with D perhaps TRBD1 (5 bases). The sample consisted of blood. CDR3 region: CASSIGDSAGYTF. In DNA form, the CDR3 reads TGTGCCAGTAGTATCGGCGACAGTGCTGGCTACACCTTC.